This T cell receptor (beta chain) was captured by sequencing in a study of blood T cell repertoires in COVID-19. The CDR3 consists of 15 residues. V was clipped by 3 bases and J by 3 bases; unmatched bases: 4. Germline V gene sequence: CDR1 LGHDT, CDR2 YNNKEL (reference sequence). The table came from immunoSEQ multiplex PCR; TCRdb's copy has only in-frame clones and leaves some out. Found here are some 200,000 clones, approximately 85% of them singletons; the top ten hold about 7.3%. The sequencing sample was made of peripheral blood. The origin of this receptor is a woman between 45 and 60 years old with active or convalescent COVID-19. The chain links TRBV3-1 (or the pseudogene TRBV3-2) to TRBJ1-3; 8 bases align to TRBD1. CDR3 nucleotides: TGTGCCAGCAGCCAGGCAGGGGGCTATGGAAACACCATATATTTT. This codes for CASSQAGGYGNTIYF.